This T cell receptor (beta chain) was identified during a study of CD8+ T cells in alopecia areata. Study as a whole: Tofacitinib administration persisted for 6 to 18 months, succeeded by 6 months off drug.

General study points: Normal scalp had lower clonality than lesional scalp, with alopecia totalis/universalis lesions showing this most strongly. Besides other cells, scalp samples also yield sequences of resident alphabeta T cells from normal skin.

The CDR3 is made up of 13 amino acids. Germline assignment: CDR1 GTSNPN and CDR2 SVGIG (reference sequence). V lost 4 bases and J lost 8, with 15 bases in between. Extracted from the samples, RNA was reverse transcribed into cDNA to serve as the sequencing template. This table comes from immunoSEQ multiplex PCR, and its TCRdb copy is limited to in-frame clones, with some not included. Altogether 75,000 to 100,000 clones are present, 35% to 50% being singletons, with the ten largest covering roughly 0.83%. On this clone: Its specificity is unknown.

The genes are TRBV30 and TRBJ2-4; D is perhaps TRBD1 (5 bases). This TCR came from a human donor with alopecia areata. Material: CD4+ T cells sorted from blood. CDR3 region: CAWMMWQGDIQYF. CDR3 coding DNA: TGTGCCTGGATGATGTGGCAGGGCGACATTCAGTACTTC.